This TCR beta chain was recovered during a study of blood T cell repertoires in COVID-19. Study background: Both acute and convalescent COVID-19 samples were obtained from the United States, Italy and Spain. Sources were T cells, B-cell-depleted T cells, or PBMCs; the material itself was cDNA or gDNA.

This CDR3 is built from 15 residues. V was clipped by 0 bases and J by 0 bases, with 10 bases between them. Germline-derived CDR1 and CDR2 are SGHRS and YFSETQ. Original data processing: Estimation of nucleated cell counts was performed using reference gene primer amplification. Repertoires were generated with immunoSEQ multiplex PCR, while TCRdb's copy carries only in-frame clones and drops some. Clone size and V and J calls were adopted from that table, with D and trimming inferred from the DNA. The sample carries about 230,000 clones, over 70% recorded once. The sequence was obtained from a woman of 80 years or more with acute or convalescent COVID-19. The chain is built from TRBV5-1 and TRBJ2-7; D not certain. The sequencing sample was made of peripheral blood. The CDR3 is CASSLALFGSYEQYF. DNA for the CDR3: TGCGCCAGCAGCTTGGCCCTATTCGGCTCCTACGAGCAGTACTTC.